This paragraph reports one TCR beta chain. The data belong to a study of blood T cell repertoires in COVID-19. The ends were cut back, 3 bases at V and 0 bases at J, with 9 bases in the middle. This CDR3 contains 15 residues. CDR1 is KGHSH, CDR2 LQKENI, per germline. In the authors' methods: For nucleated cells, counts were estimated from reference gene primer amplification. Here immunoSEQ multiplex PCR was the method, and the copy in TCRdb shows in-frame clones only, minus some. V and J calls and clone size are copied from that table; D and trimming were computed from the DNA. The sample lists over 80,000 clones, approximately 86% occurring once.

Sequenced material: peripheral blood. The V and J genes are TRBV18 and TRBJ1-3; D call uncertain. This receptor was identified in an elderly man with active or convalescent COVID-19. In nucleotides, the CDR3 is TGTGCCAGCTCACCTCAGATCCTCTCTGGAAACACCATATATTTT. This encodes CASSPQILSGNTIYF.